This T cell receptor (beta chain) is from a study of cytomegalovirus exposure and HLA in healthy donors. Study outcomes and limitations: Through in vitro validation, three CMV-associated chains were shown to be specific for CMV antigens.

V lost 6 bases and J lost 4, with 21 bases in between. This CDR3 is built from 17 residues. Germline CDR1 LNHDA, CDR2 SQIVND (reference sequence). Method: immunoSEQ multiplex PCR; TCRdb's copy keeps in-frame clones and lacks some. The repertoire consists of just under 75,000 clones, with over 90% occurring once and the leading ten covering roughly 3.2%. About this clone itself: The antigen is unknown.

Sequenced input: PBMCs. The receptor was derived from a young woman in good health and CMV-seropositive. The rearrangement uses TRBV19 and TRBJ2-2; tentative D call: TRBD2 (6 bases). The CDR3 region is CASSEVSVGGSTGELFF. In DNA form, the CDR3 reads TGTGCCAGTAGCGAGGTTTCAGTTGGGGGGTCCACCGGGGAGCTGTTTTTT. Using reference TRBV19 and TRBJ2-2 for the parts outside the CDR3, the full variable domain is DGGITQSPKYLFRKEGQNVTLSCEQNLNHDAMYWYRQDPGQGLRLIYYSQIVNDFQKGDIAEGYSVSREKKESFPLTVTSAQKNPTAFYLCASSEVSVGGSTGELFFGEGSRLTVL.